This TCR beta chain was profiled in a study of cytomegalovirus exposure and HLA in healthy donors. Study information: About 85 million unique TCR sequences came from HLA-typed donors in an early release. Study findings and constraints: The majority of TCR sequences were rare, yet some public TCRs appeared in many donors.

Trimming shortened V by 3 bases and J by 4 bases, and 8 bases separated the two germline ends. This CDR3 is 12 amino acids long. CDR1 is SGHRS, CDR2 YFSETQ, per germline. Researchers ran the PCR with 60 Vbeta and 13 Jbeta primers. Method: immunoSEQ multiplex PCR; TCRdb's copy keeps in-frame clones and lacks some. The top ten hold roughly 4% of the sample, which has 150,000 or so clones, 60% to 85% seen once. Of note for this clone: Its cognate antigen is unknown.

Input material: PBMCs. The chain is built from TRBV5-1 and TRBJ2-7, with D perhaps TRBD2 (6 bases). The TCR sequence derives from a woman aged 40 to 49 in good health and CMV-seronegative. DNA of the CDR3: TGCGCCAGCAGCTCGGGAGCATACGAGCAGTACTTC. Translation gives CASSSGAYEQYF.